This entry lists 23 T cell receptor beta chains sequenced from one sample in a study of response to subunit inactivated influenza vaccine. MiXCR, run by TCRdb on the RT-PCR reads, gives a single entry per CDR3 protein. Of around 320,000 distinct CDR3 sequences in the sample, 22% were seen once. The specimen was PBMCs from blood, collected less than 22 months after vaccination. All receptors derive from a man aged 50 to 69 who received an inactivated influenza vaccine.

CDR3 in DNA: TGTGCCAGCAGTTACGGCCAGTACTACGAGCAGTACTTC. Translated: CASSYGQYYEQYF. The J gene is TRBJ2-7, the V gene TRBV6-5; D ambiguous. This CDR3 region has 13 residues. V was trimmed by 2 bases and J by 3 bases, leaving 8 bases between them. Germline-derived CDR1 and CDR2 are MNHEY and SVGAGI.

The chain recombines TRBV10-3 with TRBJ2-2, with 12 positions matching TRBD1. The J segment lost 7 bases and the V segment lost 9 bases, leaving 3 bases of the junction unmatched. Germline CDR1 is ENHRY and CDR2 is SYGVKD. The CDR3 is 13 amino acids. This CDR3 reads CAIGTGGDGELFF. The CDR3 nucleotides read TGTGCCATTGGGACAGGGGGCGACGGGGAGCTGTTTTTT.

CDR3 loop: CASSLPVRGSSYEQYF. The CDR3 bases are TGTGCCAGCAGTTTGCCGGTCCGGGGGAGCTCCTACGAGCAGTACTTC. V is TRBV28 and J is TRBJ2-7, with a possible D match to TRBD2 (6 bases). CDR3 length: 16 amino acids. The germline gives CDR1 MDHEN, CDR2 SYDVKM. The germline V and J ends were trimmed by 3 bases and 0 bases, with 15 bases remaining between them.

The chain is built from TRBV6-1 and TRBJ1-5; 7 bases are a match to TRBD1. The CDR3 is made up of 15 amino acids. The trim removed 7 bases at V and 0 bases at J, leaving 6 bases unmatched. Germline V CDR1 and CDR2: MNHNS, SASEGT. CDR3 DNA sequence: TGTGCCAGCACCCTGGGACAGCTTAGCAATCAGCCCCAGCATTTT. It codes for CASTLGQLSNQPQHF.

This clonotype was counted a few times. The chain carries TRBV6-2 or TRBV6-3 and TRBJ1-5, with 8 bases lining up with TRBD1. The CDR3 covers 15 residues. Germline V gene lookup returns CDR1 MNHEY and CDR2 SVGEGT. V gave up 0 bases and J gave up 6 bases; unmatched junction bases: 4. The CDR3, as DNA: TGTGCCAGCAGTTACTCGTCAGGGGGCGGTCAGCCCCAGCATTTT. It translates to CASSYSSGGGQPQHF.

The sample holds a few counts of this clonotype. This chain joins TRBV14 and TRBJ2-2, with no clear D. This CDR3 spans 16 amino acids. The germline gives CDR1 SGHDN, CDR2 FVKESK. Trimming stripped 4 bases from V and 2 bases from J, with 14 bases between. DNA for the CDR3: TGTGCCAGCAGCCTGCTCGGGCACATCAACACCGGGGAGCTGTTTTTT. Its protein is CASSLLGHINTGELFF.

This chain connects TRBV12-3 or TRBV12-4 to TRBJ2-2; D call uncertain. V was pared by 6 bases and J by 2 bases, with 4 bases between. CDR3 length: 12 amino acids. The CDR3, as DNA: TGTGCCAGCAGGGTCAACACCGGGGAGCTGTTTTTT. The encoded protein is CASRVNTGELFF.

The chain links TRBV12-5 to TRBJ1-1, with 7 bases matching TRBD1. Per the germline V gene, CDR1 is LGHNT and CDR2 is FRNRAP. V shed 3 bases and J 2 bases; nucleotides not matched to a gene: 0. The CDR3 runs to 13 residues. The DNA of the CDR3 is TGTGCTAGTGGTTTAGGGGGCAACACTGAAGCTTTCTTT. Its translation: CASGLGGNTEAFF.

The CDR3 region has the DNA TGCGCCAGCAGTGGACGGGACAGGGCCTATGGCTACACCTTC. Encoded protein: CASSGRDRAYGYTF. The chain employs TRBV10-2 and TRBJ1-2; 9 nucleotides align to TRBD1. Per germline, CDR1 WSHSY and CDR2 SAAADI. CDR3 size: 14 residues. The ends lost 4 bases at V and 4 bases at J; junction bases unmatched: 4.

The rearrangement links TRBV20-1 to TRBJ1-2, with D possibly TRBD1 on 5 matching bases. CDR1 DFQATT and CDR2 SNEGSKA come from the germline V gene (reference sequence). V dropped 3 bases and J dropped 2 bases, with 16 bases sitting between them. There are 15 residues in the CDR3. The CDR3 spells CSASTLWGTNYGYTF. DNA for the CDR3: TGCAGTGCTAGCACTTTGTGGGGGACCAACTATGGCTACACCTTC.

V gene TRBV7-2 combines with J gene TRBJ2-3, with 13 nucleotides matching TRBD2. With V trimmed by 4 bases and J by 0 bases, 4 bases remained unmatched. This CDR3 is 17 amino acids long. Germline values: CDR1 SGHTA, CDR2 FQGNSA. The CDR3 is CASSSRTSGSSTDTQYF. In DNA form, the CDR3 reads TGTGCCAGCAGCTCCCGGACTAGCGGGAGTAGCACAGATACGCAGTATTTT. Combining the CDR3 with reference TRBV7-2 and TRBJ2-3 gives the whole variable domain GAGVSQSPSNKVTEKGKDVELRCDPISGHTALYWYRQSLGQGLEFLIYFQGNSAPDKSGLPSDRFSAERTGGSVSTLTIQRTQQEDSAVYLCASSSRTSGSSTDTQYFGPGTRLTVL.

The chain couples TRBV28 to TRBJ1-2; D might be TRBD1 (6 bases). The V and J ends lost 5 bases and 4 bases respectively, with 11 bases between them. The CDR3 loop spans 13 amino acids. Germline lookup yields CDR1 MDHEN and CDR2 SYDVKM. The CDR3 DNA is TGTGCCAGCAGTAGGGGGGACGGCTATGGCTACACCTTC. It yields the protein CASSRGDGYGYTF.

This clonotype was seen more than once but under ten times. This chain uses TRBV6-1 with TRBJ1-2; 7 bases match TRBD1. Per germline, CDR1 MNHNS and CDR2 SASEGT. After removal of 3 bases from V and 7 bases from J, the junction contained 2 bases not matched to a gene. The CDR3 is 12 residues long. The CDR3 sequence is CASSETGSGYTF. The CDR3 region has the DNA TGTGCCAGCAGTGAGACAGGGTCTGGCTACACCTTC.

The sample holds many counts of this clonotype. The chain couples TRBV30 to TRBJ1-2, with no clear D. Trimming shortened V by 4 bases and J by 6 bases, and 6 bases separated the two germline ends. CDR3 length: 10 amino acids. The germline V gene has CDR1 GTSNPN and CDR2 SVGIG (reference sequence). As DNA, the CDR3 is TGTGCCTGGATGGCGGATGGCTACACCTTC. Translating gives CAWMADGYTF.

The chain couples TRBV7-2 to TRBJ2-2, with a tentative D call TRBD2 (5 bases). V was trimmed by 3 bases and J by 4 bases, leaving 18 bases between them. The germline CDR1 and CDR2 sequences are SGHTA and FQGNSA. The CDR3 contains 17 residues. CDR3 coding DNA: TGTGCCAGCAGCTTTGGAAACGGCGTAGCGTCCACCGGGGAGCTGTTTTTT. Residues: CASSFGNGVASTGELFF.

In DNA form, the CDR3 reads TGTGCCACCACCCCTTACAGGGGGTACACAGATACGCAGTATTTT. It encodes CATTPYRGYTDTQYF. The V and J genes are TRBV15 and TRBJ2-3, with 8 bases matching TRBD1. J gave up 2 bases and V 7 bases, and 8 bases lay outside the gene matches. The germline V gene has CDR1 LNHNV and CDR2 YYDKDF (reference sequence). This CDR3 is built from 15 residues.

This clonotype was detected many times. CDR3 protein: CASSLVVGGGTEAFF. In nucleotides, the CDR3 is TGTGCCAGCAGCCTGGTCGTAGGGGGTGGTACTGAAGCTTTCTTT. V is TRBV5-6 and J is TRBJ1-1; D possibly corresponds to TRBD1 (6 bases). This CDR3 spans 15 amino acids. Germline CDR1 and CDR2: SGHDT and YYEEEE. With 4 bases removed from V and 5 bases from J, the gap between germline ends came to 18 bases.

DNA of the CDR3: TGCAGCGTTGATTGGCACCGGGAGACCCAGTACTTC. It translates to CSVDWHRETQYF. The chain employs TRBV29-1 and TRBJ2-5; D not certain. The CDR3 runs 12 residues. Per germline, CDR1 SQVTM and CDR2 ANQGSEA. The V end lost 3 bases, the J end lost 5 bases, and 10 bases lay between the germline ends.

The genes are TRBV7-3 and TRBJ2-3; D might be TRBD1 (5 bases). The CDR3 consists of 16 residues. Germline V gene lookup returns CDR1 SGHTA and CDR2 FQGTGA. V was cut by 5 bases and J by 2 bases, with 17 bases left in between. In nucleotides, the CDR3 is TGTGCCAGCAGCCAAACTGGGGCAGGGTACACAGATACGCAGTATTTT. Its protein is CASSQTGAGYTDTQYF.

This clonotype has a handful of counts. V usage is TRBV20-1 and J usage is TRBJ2-5; D is undetermined. The germline CDR1 and CDR2 sequences are DFQATT and SNEGSKA (reference sequence). Trimming pared 5 bases from V and 5 bases from J, leaving 6 bases between. The CDR3 has 10 residues. The CDR3 sequence: CSALEETQYF. The CDR3 nucleotides are TGCAGTGCTCTGGAGGAGACCCAGTACTTC.

J is TRBJ1-1 and V is TRBV3-1; D is unresolved. Deletions cut 0 bases from V and 1 base from J, with 6 bases between. The CDR3 is 14 amino acids. CDR1 and CDR2 (germline): LGHDT, YNNKEL (reference sequence). The CDR3 sequence: CASSQEHPNTEAFF. CDR3 bases: TGTGCCAGCAGCCAAGAACACCCGAACACTGAAGCTTTCTTT.

This clonotype occurred a few times. The chain is built from TRBV19 and TRBJ1-2; D unclear. Germline V gene sequence: CDR1 LNHDA, CDR2 SQIVND (reference sequence). The CDR3 sequence is 15 residues long. V shed 5 bases and J shed 7 bases, with 20 bases lying between them. In DNA form, the CDR3 reads TGTGCCAGTAGTCCCCGACTGAGACGGTCAGGTGGCTACACCTTC. Its translation: CASSPRLRRSGGYTF.

This clonotype was seen only a few times. The chain has TRBV28 and TRBJ2-3; TRBD2 might be the D (6 bases). Looked up from germline, CDR1 is MDHEN and CDR2 is SYDVKM. This CDR3 is 17 amino acids long. V lost 4 bases and J lost 4, with 21 bases in between. The CDR3 protein is CASSSGLSVLGADTQYF. DNA of the CDR3: TGTGCCAGCAGTTCCGGACTATCGGTATTAGGGGCAGATACGCAGTATTTT.